The T cell receptor beta chain under discussion was sequenced for a study of lymphopenia after photon versus proton radiotherapy. Of note for this clone: Its antigen is not known.

Per the germline V gene, CDR1 is SGHRS and CDR2 is YFSETQ. After removal of 2 bases from V and 14 bases from J, the junction contained 9 bases not matched to a gene. The length of the CDR3 is 15 residues. Data came from immunoSEQ multiplex PCR; TCRdb stores just in-frame clones and leaves some out. Among about 58,000 clones, 65% to 85% were seen once, and the ten largest hold roughly 2%. Study-wide results and caveats: Survival link was tested only in deceased patients; proton benefit remains a possibility. Proton therapy kept repertoires fairly stable, unlike photons, which gained effector/memory cells. After the lymphocyte nadir, photon-treated repertoires showed oligoclonal expansion, especially of CD8+ Temra cells. A bigger post-nadir fall in TCR diversity correlated inversely with survival time in deceased patients.

The origin of this receptor is a man between 60 and 70 years old with pancreatic cancer. Specimen: peripheral blood, collected from a patient treated with proton-based radiotherapy. This chain joins TRBV5-1 and TRBJ2-1; 14 nucleotides align to TRBD2. The DNA for the CDR3 is TGCGCCAGCAGCTTAAGGGGACTAGCGGGAGAACAGGAGTTCTTC. The encoded protein is CASSLRGLAGEQEFF.